The sequence of this T cell receptor (beta chain) was determined in a study of T cells in Graves' hyperthyroidism and ophthalmopathy. This clonotype has a count of ten or more. The antigen is not known. The study's findings and limits: A model using 13 V-J features told ophthalmopathy apart from stable hyperthyroidism.

Amplification yielded TCR beta CDR3 regions, with RNA transcripts as the source. The HTBI set primed first-round TCR CDR3 RT-PCR. Via MiXCR, TCRdb re-called the multiplex PCR reads, giving one row per CDR3 protein. The sample gives roughly 500,000 distinct CDR3 sequences, about 15% of which show up once; under 7% is in the top ten. The sample was blood. This TCR was sampled from a woman in her 30s with Graves' hyperthyroidism that later progressed to Graves' ophthalmopathy.

Written as DNA, the CDR3 is TGTGCCTGGAGACCCAGCGGGAGTTCTAATGAGCAGTTCTTC. It encodes CAWRPSGSSNEQFF. The V call is TRBV30, the J call TRBJ2-1; 8 bases are a match to TRBD2. The CDR3 loop spans 14 amino acids. Germline CDR1 reads GTSNPN; CDR2 reads SVGIG (reference sequence). V was pared by 3 bases and J by 7 bases, with 8 bases of the junction left unmatched.